This is a list of T cell receptor beta chains from one sample in a study of T cells in Graves' hyperthyroidism and ophthalmopathy. Via MiXCR, TCRdb re-called the multiplex PCR reads, giving one row per CDR3 protein. Of 90,000 to 120,000 distinct CDR3 sequences in the sample, approximately 16% were seen once. The source material was blood. All receptors come from a woman aged 45-59 years with Graves' hyperthyroidism. Each CDR3 is given with its conserved first and last residue. D genes are given only for firm matches. Clone size is not always given. Where it is, it says once, few, many or a class for expanded clones.

TRBJ2-1 TRBD2 many TRBV7-9 CASTVGTSGRGNEQFF TGTGCCAGCACCGTCGGGACTAGCGGGAGGGGTAATGAGCAGTTCTTC
TRBJ2-2 NA many TRBV11-3 CASSLEPLTGELFF TGTGCCAGCAGCTTAGAACCGCTCACCGGGGAGCTGTTTTTT
TRBJ2-1 NA many TRBV7-8 CASSSGRVGTLGLMEQFF TGTGCCAGCAGCTCCGGGCGCGTCGGGACACTCGGATTAATGGAGCAGTTCTTC
TRBJ2-5 NA many TRBV12-3/TRBV12-4 CASRSRRETQYF TGTGCCAGCAGGTCAAGGCGAGAGACCCAGTACTTC
TRBJ2-5 NA NA TRBV11-2 CASSLAAANQETQYF TGTGCCAGCAGCTTAGCGGCGGCTAACCAAGAGACCCAGTACTTC
TRBJ1-2 TRBD1 many TRBV5-6 CASSSGTGVVVYGYTF TGTGCCAGCAGCTCCGGGACAGGGGTCGTCGTATATGGCTACACCTTC
TRBJ1-2 NA many TRBV20-1 CSASSLGPNYGYTF TGCAGTGCTAGCTCTTTGGGCCCGAACTATGGCTACACCTTC
TRBJ2-1 NA few TRBV7-3 CASSFRRGNEQFF TGTGCCAGCAGCTTTCGCAGGGGCAATGAGCAGTTCTTC
TRBJ2-1 NA many TRBV11-2 CASGLGRVNEQFF TGTGCCAGCGGCCTTGGCAGGGTGAATGAGCAGTTCTTC
TRBJ2-3 NA many TRBV7-3 CASSFGDGPRYTQYF TGTGCCAGCAGCTTTGGGGACGGACCGCGCTATACGCAGTATTTT
TRBJ1-1 NA many TRBV4-1 CASRHLTMNTEAFF TGCGCCAGCAGACACCTAACCATGAACACTGAAGCTTTCTTT
TRBJ1-1 TRBD1 NA TRBV6-1 CASSARDRTEAFF TGTGCCAGCAGTGCCCGGGACAGGACTGAAGCTTTCTTT
TRBJ2-7 NA NA TRBV4-3 CASSQEVGDPYEQYF TGCGCCAGCAGCCAAGAGGTTGGGGATCCATACGAGCAGTACTTC
TRBJ2-1 NA NA TRBV15 CATSRHGGSYNEQFF TGTGCCACCAGCAGACACGGGGGCTCCTACAATGAGCAGTTCTTC
TRBJ1-5 NA many TRBV28 CASSWGRDQPQHF TGTGCCAGCAGTTGGGGGAGGGATCAGCCCCAGCATTTT
TRBJ2-1 NA many TRBV28 CASSETSLQFF TGTGCCAGCAGTGAAACTAGCTTGCAGTTCTTC
TRBJ2-3 TRBD2 many TRBV20-1 CSAEAPLLATSGPTDTQYF TGCAGTGCCGAGGCTCCCCTGCTCGCGACTAGCGGACCCACAGATACGCAGTATTTT
TRBJ1-2 NA many TRBV6-5 CASSYPGGTLYGYTF TGTGCCAGCAGTTACCCCGGAGGGACCTTATATGGCTACACCTTC
TRBJ2-5 NA NA TRBV12-3/TRBV12-4 CASSPAIYQETQYF TGTGCCAGCAGTCCAGCAATATACCAAGAGACCCAGTACTTC
TRBJ1-4 NA many TRBV7-3 CASPKRGEKLFF TGTGCCAGCCCTAAACGGGGTGAAAAACTGTTTTTT
TRBJ2-3 TRBD2 many TRBV5-1 CASSSRTSGRAADTQYF TGCGCCAGCAGCTCCAGGACTAGCGGGAGGGCCGCAGATACGCAGTATTTT
TRBJ1-1 NA many TRBV27 CASRTWTVMNTEAFF TGTGCCAGCAGGACGTGGACAGTAATGAACACTGAAGCTTTCTTT
TRBJ2-4 NA many TRBV28 CASRAQFRETKNIQYF TGTGCCAGCAGAGCACAATTCAGGGAAACCAAAAACATTCAGTACTTC
TRBJ2-5 NA NA TRBV5-1 CASSLTWGLGETQYF TGCGCCAGCAGCTTGACTTGGGGTTTGGGAGAGACCCAGTACTTC
TRBJ1-5 NA many TRBV5-8 CASPTRGKGQPQHF TGTGCCAGTCCAACGAGGGGGAAGGGTCAGCCCCAGCATTTT
TRBJ2-7 TRBD1 many TRBV28 CASSAPGTGTYEQYF TGTGCCAGCAGTGCTCCCGGGACAGGGACCTACGAGCAGTACTTC
TRBJ2-3 TRBD2 few TRBV20-1 CSAPGTGTSGRGGSTDTQYF TGCAGTGCCCCCGGGACCGGGACTAGCGGGAGAGGAGGTAGCACAGATACGCAGTATTTT
TRBJ1-2 TRBD1 many TRBV30 CAWSTGTGRRSYTF TGTGCCTGGAGCACCGGGACAGGGAGACGCAGCTACACCTTC
TRBJ2-1 NA many TRBV18 CASSPPAGRNNEQFF TGTGCCAGCTCACCACCCGCGGGGCGAAACAATGAGCAGTTCTTC
TRBJ2-1 NA many TRBV10-3 CAITPAGHTGEQFF TGTGCCATCACCCCAGCCGGCCATACGGGAGAGCAGTTCTTC
TRBJ2-1 NA many TRBV11-2 CASSLVRGNEQFF TGTGCCAGCAGCTTAGTTCGGGGCAATGAGCAGTTCTTC
TRBJ2-3 NA many TRBV5-1 CASSRGLYTDTQYF TGCGCCAGCAGCAGAGGACTGTACACAGATACGCAGTATTTT
TRBJ2-1 NA NA TRBV28 CASSRPDRFSEQFF TGTGCCAGCAGCAGGCCAGACAGGTTCAGTGAGCAGTTCTTC
TRBJ1-1 TRBD1 many TRBV10-2 CASSELEGAGNTEAFF TGCGCCAGCAGTGAGTTGGAGGGGGCGGGGAACACTGAAGCTTTCTTT
TRBJ2-5 NA many TRBV15 CATSRDPGQETQYF TGTGCCACCAGCAGAGATCCGGGCCAAGAGACCCAGTACTTC
TRBJ2-2 NA many TRBV6-5 CASSYSTRFGELFF TGTGCCAGCAGTTACTCTACCAGGTTCGGGGAGCTGTTTTTT
TRBJ2-3 NA NA TRBV28 CASSFVGGRYGTDTQYF TGTGCCAGCAGTTTTGTGGGAGGACGATATGGCACAGATACGCAGTATTTT
TRBJ2-7 TRBD1 NA TRBV28 CASSLRQGGNYEQYF TGTGCCAGCAGTTTACGACAGGGGGGCAACTACGAGCAGTACTTC
TRBJ2-1 NA many TRBV20-1 CSARGRSSYNEQFF TGCAGTGCTAGAGGCCGGAGCTCCTACAATGAGCAGTTCTTC
TRBJ2-7 NA NA TRBV2 CASSEARDTPYF TGTGCCAGCAGTGAAGCGCGGGACACGCCGTACTTC
TRBJ2-1 TRBD2 many TRBV6-1 CASSDTGDLRGRAYNEQFF TGTGCCAGCAGTGACACCGGGGATTTGCGGGGGAGGGCCTACAATGAGCAGTTCTTC
TRBJ2-7 NA NA TRBV5-1 CASSLVGIPYEQYF TGCGCCAGCAGCTTGGTGGGGATCCCCTACGAGCAGTACTTC
TRBJ1-1 NA NA TRBV2 CASSLAGAYGEAFF TGTGCCAGCAGCTTAGCGGGGGCATACGGTGAAGCTTTCTTT
TRBJ2-3 NA medium-sized TRBV5-1 CASSLAGGFTDTQYF TGCGCCAGCAGCTTGGCTGGGGGATTCACAGATACGCAGTATTTT
TRBJ1-5 TRBD1 many TRBV12-3/TRBV12-4 CASSFGDSGNQPQHF TGTGCCAGCAGTTTCGGGGACAGTGGCAATCAGCCCCAGCATTTT
TRBJ2-1 NA many TRBV10-3 CATRRGASDNEQFF TGTGCCACTCGGCGCGGGGCGAGCGACAATGAGCAGTTCTTC
TRBJ2-7 TRBD1 many TRBV13 CASSFGDRPYEQYF TGTGCCAGCAGCTTTGGGGACAGGCCCTACGAGCAGTACTTC
TRBJ2-3 NA many TRBV11-3 CASSLGLGSTDTQYF TGTGCCAGCAGCTTAGGACTAGGTTCGACAGATACGCAGTATTTT